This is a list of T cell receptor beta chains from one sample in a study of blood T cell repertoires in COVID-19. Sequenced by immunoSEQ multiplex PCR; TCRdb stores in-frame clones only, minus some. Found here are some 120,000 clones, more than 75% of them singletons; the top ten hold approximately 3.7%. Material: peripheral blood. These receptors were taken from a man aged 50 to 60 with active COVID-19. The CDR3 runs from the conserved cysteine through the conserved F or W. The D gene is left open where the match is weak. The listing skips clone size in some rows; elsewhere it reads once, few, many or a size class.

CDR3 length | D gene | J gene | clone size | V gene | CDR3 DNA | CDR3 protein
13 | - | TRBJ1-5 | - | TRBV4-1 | TGCGCCAGCAGCCATGACTCGGGGCAGCCCCAGCATTTT | CASSHDSGQPQHF
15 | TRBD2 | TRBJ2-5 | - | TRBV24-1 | TGTGCCACCAGTGATCCTCGGGGGGGGCAAGAGACCCAGTACTTC | CATSDPRGGQETQYF
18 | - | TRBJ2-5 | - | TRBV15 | TGTGCCACCAGCAGAGATAAAGGGGGGGATTTGTACCAAGAGACCCAGTACTTC | CATSRDKGGDLYQETQYF
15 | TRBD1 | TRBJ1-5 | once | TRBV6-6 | TGTGCCAGCAGTTTCCAACAGGGGAGCAATCAGCCCCAGCATTTT | CASSFQQGSNQPQHF
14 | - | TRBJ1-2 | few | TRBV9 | TGTGCCAGCAGCTTGAAGACCGGAGAATATGGCTACACCTTC | CASSLKTGEYGYTF
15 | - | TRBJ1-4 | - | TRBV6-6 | TGTGCCAGGATTATCCGTCCTAGTACTAATGAAAAACTGTTTTTT | CARIIRPSTNEKLFF
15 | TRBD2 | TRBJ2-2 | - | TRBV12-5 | TGTGCTAGTGGTAGCCTAGCGGGAGTTCCCGGGGAGCTGTTTTTT | CASGSLAGVPGELFF
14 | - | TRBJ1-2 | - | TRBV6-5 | TGTGCCAGCAGTTACGGCACAGGGATCTATGGCTACACCTTC | CASSYGTGIYGYTF
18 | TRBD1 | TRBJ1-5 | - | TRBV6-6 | TGTGCCAGCAGTCCGCGATCCGACAGGGGAGGTAGCAATCAGCCCCAGCATTTT | CASSPRSDRGGSNQPQHF
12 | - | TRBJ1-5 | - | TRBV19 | TGTGCCAGTAGCATGGGGGGACAGCCCCAGCATTTT | CASSMGGQPQHF
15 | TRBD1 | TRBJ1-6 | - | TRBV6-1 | TGTGCCAGCAGTGAAGGACAGGGGATAGGTTCACCCCTCCACTTT | CASSEGQGIGSPLHF
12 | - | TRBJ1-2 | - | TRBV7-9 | TGTGCCAGCAGCCAGGACAGCCATGGCTACACCTTC | CASSQDSHGYTF
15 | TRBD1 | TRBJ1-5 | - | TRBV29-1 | TGCAGCGTGGCCGCCGGGACAGGGGCCAATCAGCCCCAGCATTTT | CSVAAGTGANQPQHF
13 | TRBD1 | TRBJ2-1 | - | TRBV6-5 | TGTGCCAGCAGGTGGGACAGACGGTATGAGCAGTTCTTC | CASRWDRRYEQFF
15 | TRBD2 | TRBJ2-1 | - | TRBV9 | TGTGCCAGCAGCGCTGGGACTAGCGGGAGGGCCGAGCAGTTCTTC | CASSAGTSGRAEQFF
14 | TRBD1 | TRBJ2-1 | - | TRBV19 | TGTGCCACCTCCGGGACAGGGGGCGTCAATGAGCAGTTCTTC | CATSGTGGVNEQFF
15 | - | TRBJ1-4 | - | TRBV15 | TGTGCCACCAGCAGGGATTTTTCGGCGGTGGAAAAACTGTTTTTT | CATSRDFSAVEKLFF
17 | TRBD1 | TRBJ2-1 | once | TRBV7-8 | TGTGCCAGCAGCCGAGAGAGGAGACAGGGGCTTTACAATGAGCAGTTCTTC | CASSRERRQGLYNEQFF
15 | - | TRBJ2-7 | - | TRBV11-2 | TGTGCCAGCAGCTTAGAGGCAGGGCCGAGCTACGAGCAGTACTTC | CASSLEAGPSYEQYF
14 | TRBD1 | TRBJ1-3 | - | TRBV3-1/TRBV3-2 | TGTGCCAGCAGTCGAGGGACAGGGATAGACACCATATATTTT | CASSRGTGIDTIYF
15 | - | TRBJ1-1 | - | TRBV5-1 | TGCGCCAGCAGCTTGGGTGGGGCGGTGAACACTGAAGCTTTCTTT | CASSLGGAVNTEAFF
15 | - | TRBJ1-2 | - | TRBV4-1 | TGCGCCAGCAGCCAAGTCATAGGGGGGGACTATGGCTACACCTTC | CASSQVIGGDYGYTF
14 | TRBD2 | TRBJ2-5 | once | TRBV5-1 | TGCGCCAGCAGCCTAAAGACTAGCGCCGAGACCCAGTACTTC | CASSLKTSAETQYF
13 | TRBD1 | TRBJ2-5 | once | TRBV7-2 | TGTGCCAGCAGCCAGGGGGCGGGGGAGACCCAGTACTTC | CASSQGAGETQYF
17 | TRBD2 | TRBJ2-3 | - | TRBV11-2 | TGTGCCAGCAGCTTAGATCGCTTAGCGGGAGGCACAGATACGCAGTATTTT | CASSLDRLAGGTDTQYF
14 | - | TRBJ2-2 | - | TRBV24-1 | TGTGCCACCAGTGATTTGAGGGGAACCGGGGAGCTGTTTTTT | CATSDLRGTGELFF
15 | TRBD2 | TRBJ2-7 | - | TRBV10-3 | TGTGCCATCAGGTCGATAGCGGGGGGGGAGTACGAGCAGTACTTC | CAIRSIAGGEYEQYF
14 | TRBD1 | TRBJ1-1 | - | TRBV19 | TGTGCCAGTAGTTCAGGGGGAGAGAACACTGAAGCTTTCTTT | CASSSGGENTEAFF
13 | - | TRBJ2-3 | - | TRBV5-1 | TGCGCCAGCAGCCCGACCTCGGGAGCAACGCAGTATTTT | CASSPTSGATQYF
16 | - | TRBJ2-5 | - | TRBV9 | TGTGCCAGCAGCGTAGGATCAGCGGGTGGCCAAGAGACCCAGTACTTC | CASSVGSAGGQETQYF
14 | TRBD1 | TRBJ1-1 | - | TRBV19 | TGTGCCAGTAAGGACAGGGAACGTATGACTGAAGCTTTCTTT | CASKDRERMTEAFF
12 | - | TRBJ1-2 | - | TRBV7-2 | TGTGCCAGCAGCTTACGGGGGTATGGCTACACCTTC | CASSLRGYGYTF
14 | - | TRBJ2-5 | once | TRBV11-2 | TGTGCCAGCAGCTTCCAGGGGATCCAAGAGACCCAGTACTTC | CASSFQGIQETQYF
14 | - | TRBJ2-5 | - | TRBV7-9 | TGTGCCAGCAGCTTAGCAGCCAGGGGAGAGACCCAGTACTTC | CASSLAARGETQYF
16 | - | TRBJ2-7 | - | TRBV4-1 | TGCGCCAGCAGCCAAGAAGTCGGGGCAGGGGTGTACGAGCAGTACTTC | CASSQEVGAGVYEQYF
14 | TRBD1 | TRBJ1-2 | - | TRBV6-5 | TGTGCCAGCAGTTTTGGGACAGGGGGTTATGGCTACACCTTC | CASSFGTGGYGYTF
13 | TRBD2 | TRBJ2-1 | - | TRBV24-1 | TGTGCCACCAGTGACCCGGGAGGCAATGAGCAGTTCTTC | CATSDPGGNEQFF
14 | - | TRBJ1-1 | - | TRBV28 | TGTGCCAGCAGTTTAGTAGCGGAGAACACTGAAGCTTTCTTT | CASSLVAENTEAFF
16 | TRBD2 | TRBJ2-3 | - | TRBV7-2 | TGTGCCAGCAGCCATAAGCGGGAGGGCCGGGCAGATACGCAGTATTTT | CASSHKREGRADTQYF
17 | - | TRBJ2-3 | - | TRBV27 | TGTGCCAGCAGTCTAAAAGTCTGGACTTCTAGCACAGATACGCAGTATTTT | CASSLKVWTSSTDTQYF
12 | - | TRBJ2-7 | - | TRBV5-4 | TGTGCCAGCAGTTGGGACAATGGGGAGCAGTACTTC | CASSWDNGEQYF
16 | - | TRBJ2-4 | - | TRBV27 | TGTGCCAGCAGTTCGCCTGAGGAGCTAGCCAAAAACATTCAGTACTTC | CASSSPEELAKNIQYF
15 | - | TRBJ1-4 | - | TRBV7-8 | TGTGCCAGCAGCTTTTCGGTGGTTGTTAATGAAAAACTGTTTTTT | CASSFSVVVNEKLFF
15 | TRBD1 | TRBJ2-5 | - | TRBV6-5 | TGTGCCAGCAGCCCCGGGACAGGGGGCAAAGAGACCCAGTACTTC | CASSPGTGGKETQYF
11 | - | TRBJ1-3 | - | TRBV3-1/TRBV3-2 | TGTGCCAGCAGCCCGGGAAACACCATATATTTT | CASSPGNTIYF
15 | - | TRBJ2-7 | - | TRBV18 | TGTGCCAGCTCACGTCGGACAGGGAGGGTTCACGAGCAGTACTTC | CASSRRTGRVHEQYF
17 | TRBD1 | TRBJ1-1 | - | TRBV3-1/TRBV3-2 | TGTGCCAGCAGCCAAGTCCCGGGACAGGGCCCGAACACTGAAGCTTTCTTT | CASSQVPGQGPNTEAFF
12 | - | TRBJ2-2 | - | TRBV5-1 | TGCGCCAGCAGCCCAAACACCGGGGAGCTGTTTTTT | CASSPNTGELFF
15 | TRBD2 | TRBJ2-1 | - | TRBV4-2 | TGTGCCAGCAGCCCCGGGACTAGCGACTACAATGAGCAGTTCTTC | CASSPGTSDYNEQFF
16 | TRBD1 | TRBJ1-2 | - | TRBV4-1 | TGCGCCAGCAGCCAAGATCCGACAGGGGACCGACCTGGCTACACCTTC | CASSQDPTGDRPGYTF
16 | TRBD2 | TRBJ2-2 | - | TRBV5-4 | TGTGCCAGCAGGGCTAGCGGGGTCGTGAACACCGGGGAGCTGTTTTTT | CASRASGVVNTGELFF
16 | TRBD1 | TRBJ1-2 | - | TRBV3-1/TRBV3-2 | TGTGCCAGCAGCCAAGATGGGGGACAGGGGGTCTATGGCTACACCTTC | CASSQDGGQGVYGYTF
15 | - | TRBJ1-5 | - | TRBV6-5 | TGTGCCAGCAGTCCTAATGACAGCCCCAATCAGCCCCAGCATTTT | CASSPNDSPNQPQHF
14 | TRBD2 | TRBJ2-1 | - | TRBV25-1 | TGTGCCAGCAGTGAATCGAGCGGGGACAATGAGCAGTTCTTC | CASSESSGDNEQFF